This note documents a single T cell receptor (beta chain) sequence. Its matching antigen is unknown. This entry comes from a study of shared clonotypes between healthy human individuals. Running of the assay took place at deep level. Libraries were prepared by immunoSEQ multiplex PCR; TCRdb keeps only in-frame clonotypes and omits some of them. The sample shows 170,000 or so clones, roughly 70% of them seen only once. The V gene end was trimmed by 4 bases and the J gene end by 3 bases; junction bases not matched to a gene: 8. The CDR3 is made up of 16 amino acids. The V gene's germline CDR1 is SGHKS and CDR2 YYEKEE (reference sequence). Whole-study findings and limits: The study found about 5% of naive CD4 clonotypes shared across a few donors. Though the depth was large, rarefaction showed that sorted-subset sequencing was incomplete. When compared with the clonotypes that were shared by all four sorted-subset donors, the non-shared clonotypes turned out to have lower generation probabilities.

Sequencing used memory CD4+ T cells sorted from blood. Sample subset: CD45RA-negative fraction. The chain joins TRBV5-5 to TRBJ2-2; 8 bases match TRBD1. The TCR was taken from a man aged 25-45 years in good health. The CDR3 region is CASSIRQGRDTGELFF. The CDR3 bases are TGTGCCAGCAGCATTCGACAGGGGCGTGACACCGGGGAGCTGTTTTTT.